This record looks at one T cell receptor (beta chain) sequence and its context. Its antigen is unknown. TCRdb keeps only in-frame clones here, not all; method: immunoSEQ multiplex PCR. The data show hundreds of thousands of clones, 96% seen once. The sample belongs to a study of shared clonotypes between healthy human individuals. Findings of the study overall: Generally, naive subsets (rather than memory subsets) showed larger estimated richness. Genetic and exposure-history diversity was limited by the small donor number.

Healthy HIV-negative adults with no recent acute infections or vaccinations were recruited as donors. Sequencing was done on a sample of memory CD8+ T cells sorted from blood. Subset indicated: CD45RO+ cells pooled with CCR7-negative TemRA cells. The sequence came from a man aged 25 to 40 in good health.

Written as DNA, the CDR3 is TGTGCCAGCAGCGAGACTAATTACAATGAGCAGTTCTTC. Translation: CASSETNYNEQFF. This chain uses TRBV2 with TRBJ2-1, with a tentative D call TRBD2 (5 bases). Germline loops: CDR1 SNHLY, CDR2 FYNNEI. V lost 6 bases, J lost 4 bases, and 10 bases lay in between. CDR3 size: 13 residues.